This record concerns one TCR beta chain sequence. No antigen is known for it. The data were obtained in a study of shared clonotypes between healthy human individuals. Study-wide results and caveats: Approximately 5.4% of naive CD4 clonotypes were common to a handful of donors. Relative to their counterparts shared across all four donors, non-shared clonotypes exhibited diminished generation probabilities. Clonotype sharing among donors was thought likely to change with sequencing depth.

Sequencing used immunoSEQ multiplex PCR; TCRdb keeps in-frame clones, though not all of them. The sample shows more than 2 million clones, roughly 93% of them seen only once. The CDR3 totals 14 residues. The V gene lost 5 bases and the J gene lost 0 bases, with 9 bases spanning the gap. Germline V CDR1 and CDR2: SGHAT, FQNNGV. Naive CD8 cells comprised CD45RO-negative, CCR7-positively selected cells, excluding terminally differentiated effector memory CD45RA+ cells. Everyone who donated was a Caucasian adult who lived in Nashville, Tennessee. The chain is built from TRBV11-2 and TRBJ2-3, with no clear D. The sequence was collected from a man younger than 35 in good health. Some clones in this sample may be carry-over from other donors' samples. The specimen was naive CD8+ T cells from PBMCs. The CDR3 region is CASSLGSSTDTQYF. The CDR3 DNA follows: TGTGCCAGCAGCCTAGGGTCTAGCACAGATACGCAGTATTTT.